This TCR beta chain was recorded in a study of T-cell reconstitution after alpha-beta-depleted transplantation in children. Unique molecular identifiers featured in how the TCRbeta library was prepared. TCRdb reprocessed the PCR reads with MiXCR, giving one entry per CDR3 protein. The sample yields a few hundred thousand distinct CDR3 sequences, roughly 15% seen once. A remark on this clonotype: A much larger clone differs from this one at a single base, so this may be a read error. No conserved phenylalanine or tryptophan is present at the end of the CDR3, so a read error is the likely explanation.

Sequences were derived from PBMCs, sampled from the stem cell graft. This sequence originates from a human donor who donated a stem cell graft to a child with Fanconi anemia.

The CDR3 sequence: CASRSLGGRTNYGYTS. In DNA, the CDR3 is TGTGCCAGCAGATCCCTAGGGGGGAGAACAAACTATGGCTACACCTCC. J is TRBJ1-2 and V is TRBV11-2, with D possibly TRBD1 on 6 matching bases. There are 16 residues in the CDR3. Looked up from germline, CDR1 is SGHAT and CDR2 is FQNNGV. V was clipped by 6 bases and J by 2 bases, with 19 bases between them.